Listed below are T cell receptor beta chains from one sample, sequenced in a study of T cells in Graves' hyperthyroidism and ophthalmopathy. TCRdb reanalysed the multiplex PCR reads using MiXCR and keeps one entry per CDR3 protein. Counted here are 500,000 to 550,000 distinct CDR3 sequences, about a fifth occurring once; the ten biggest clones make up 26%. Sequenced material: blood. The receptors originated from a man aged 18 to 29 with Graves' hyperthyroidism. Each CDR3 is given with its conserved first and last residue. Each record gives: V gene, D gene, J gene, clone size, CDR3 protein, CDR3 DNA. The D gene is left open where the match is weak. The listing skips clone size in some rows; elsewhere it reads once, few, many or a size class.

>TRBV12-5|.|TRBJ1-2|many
CASALTDNYGYTF
TGTGCTAGTGCTCTGACAGATAACTATGGCTACACCTTC
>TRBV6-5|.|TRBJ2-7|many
CASSYSPPTGRSYEQYF
TGTGCCAGCAGTTACTCCCCCCCCACCGGTCGGTCCTACGAGCAGTACTTC
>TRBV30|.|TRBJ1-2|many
CAWRGDVGYGYTF
TGTGCCTGGAGGGGGGATGTTGGCTATGGCTACACCTTC
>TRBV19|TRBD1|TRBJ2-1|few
CASSKDRGFYNEQFF
TGTGCCAGTAGTAAAGACAGGGGGTTTTACAATGAGCAGTTCTTC
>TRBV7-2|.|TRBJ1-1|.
CASSLYFQMRQEAFF
TGTGCCAGCAGCTTATACTTTCAAATGAGACAGGAGGCTTTCTTT
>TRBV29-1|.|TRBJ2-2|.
CSGGDRFSTNTGELFF
TGCAGCGGGGGTGACAGATTTTCTACGAACACCGGGGAGCTGTTTTTT
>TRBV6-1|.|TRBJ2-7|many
CASSQGRPMEEQYF
TGTGCCAGCAGTCAAGGTCGGCCTATGGAGGAGCAGTACTTC
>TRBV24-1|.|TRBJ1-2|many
CATSDPDTFSFYGYTF
TGTGCCACCAGTGACCCCGACACCTTTTCCTTCTATGGCTACACCTTC
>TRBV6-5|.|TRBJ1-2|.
CASSYSLGLNGYTF
TGTGCCAGCAGTTACTCGCTAGGGTTGAATGGCTACACCTTC
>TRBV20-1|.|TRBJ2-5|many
CSAPKETQYF
TGCAGTGCTCCGAAGGAGACCCAGTACTTC
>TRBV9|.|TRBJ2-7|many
CASSGEDYEQYF
TGTGCCAGCAGCGGAGAGGACTACGAGCAGTACTTC
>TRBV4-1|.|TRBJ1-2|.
CASSQGGGRDLSGYTF
TGCGCCAGCAGCCAAGGGGGAGGGCGGGACCTATCTGGCTACACCTTC
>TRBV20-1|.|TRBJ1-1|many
CSATSLNTEAFF
TGCAGTGCCACCAGTTTGAACACTGAAGCTTTCTTT
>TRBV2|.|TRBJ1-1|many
CASSVGTSTEAFF
TGTGCCAGCAGTGTCGGGACCTCTACTGAAGCTTTCTTT
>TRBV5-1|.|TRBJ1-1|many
CASSWGAPVNTEAFF
TGCGCCAGCAGCTGGGGGGCACCAGTGAACACTGAAGCTTTCTTT
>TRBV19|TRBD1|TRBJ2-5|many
CASSSSRTGTKTQYF
TGTGCCAGTAGTTCCTCAAGGACAGGGACGAAGACCCAGTACTTC
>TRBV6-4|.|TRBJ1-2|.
CASSNRAGGDYGYTF
TGTGCCAGCAGCAACAGGGCCGGGGGAGACTATGGCTACACCTTC
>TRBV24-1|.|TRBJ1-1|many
CATSGANTEAFF
TGTGCCACCAGTGGAGCGAACACTGAAGCTTTCTTT
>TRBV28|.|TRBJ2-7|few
CASSLPQDYPYEQYF
TGTGCCAGCAGTTTACCCCAAGACTACCCCTACGAGCAGTACTTC
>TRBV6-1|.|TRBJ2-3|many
CASSETRVADTQYF
TGTGCCAGCAGTGAAACAAGGGTTGCAGATACGCAGTATTTT
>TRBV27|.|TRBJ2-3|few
CATVPSSRGKLDTQYF
TGTGCCACCGTACCCTCCTCACGGGGGAAGTTAGATACGCAGTATTTT
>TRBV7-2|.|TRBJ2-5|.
CASSQSWTEKETQYF
TGTGCCAGCAGCCAAAGCTGGACAGAGAAAGAGACCCAGTACTTC
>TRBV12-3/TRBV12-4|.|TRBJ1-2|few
CASSLRLPGGDGTYGYTF
TGTGCCAGCAGTCTTCGGCTCCCGGGGGGTGATGGTACTTATGGCTACACCTTC
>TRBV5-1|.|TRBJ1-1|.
CASSLYRTTEAFF
TGCGCCAGCAGCTTATATAGAACCACTGAAGCTTTCTTT
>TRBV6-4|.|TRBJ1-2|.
CASSVDGRSNYGYTF
TGTGCCAGCAGTGTAGACGGCAGATCTAACTATGGCTACACCTTC